This TCR beta chain was sequenced during a study of cytomegalovirus exposure and HLA in healthy donors. Across the whole study: Early released data had tens of millions of unique TCRs, all coming from HLA-typed donors. Findings and caveats of the study: It was reported that the classifier diagnosed cytomegalovirus status with high specificity and sensitivity in both the original and validation cohorts. In a later analysis, HLA-associated beta chains showed higher expansion and lower generation probabilities than comparable chains.

As concerns this clone: Its antigen remains unidentified.

Researchers ran the PCR with 60 Vbeta and 13 Jbeta primers. The method was immunoSEQ multiplex PCR; TCRdb's version includes in-frame clones alone and lacks a portion of them. Its table lists about 110,000 clones. The sample consisted of PBMCs. This sequence originates from a middle-aged man in good health and CMV-seropositive.

DNA of the CDR3: TGTGCCAGTATCCCCCGGGGCCCTAGCGGGAGGGCGGCAGATACGCAGTATTTT. This translates into CASIPRGPSGRAADTQYF. The V and J genes are TRBV19 and TRBJ2-3, with TRBD2 matching over 12 bases. Germline V CDR1 and CDR2: LNHDA, SQIVND (reference sequence). The CDR3 runs to 18 residues. V was pared by 7 bases and J by 4 bases, with 15 bases of the junction left unmatched. Combining the CDR3 with reference TRBV19 and TRBJ2-3 gives the whole variable domain DGGITQSPKYLFRKEGQNVTLSCEQNLNHDAMYWYRQDPGQGLRLIYYSQIVNDFQKGDIAEGYSVSREKKESFPLTVTSAQKNPTAFYLCASIPRGPSGRAADTQYFGPGTRLTVL.